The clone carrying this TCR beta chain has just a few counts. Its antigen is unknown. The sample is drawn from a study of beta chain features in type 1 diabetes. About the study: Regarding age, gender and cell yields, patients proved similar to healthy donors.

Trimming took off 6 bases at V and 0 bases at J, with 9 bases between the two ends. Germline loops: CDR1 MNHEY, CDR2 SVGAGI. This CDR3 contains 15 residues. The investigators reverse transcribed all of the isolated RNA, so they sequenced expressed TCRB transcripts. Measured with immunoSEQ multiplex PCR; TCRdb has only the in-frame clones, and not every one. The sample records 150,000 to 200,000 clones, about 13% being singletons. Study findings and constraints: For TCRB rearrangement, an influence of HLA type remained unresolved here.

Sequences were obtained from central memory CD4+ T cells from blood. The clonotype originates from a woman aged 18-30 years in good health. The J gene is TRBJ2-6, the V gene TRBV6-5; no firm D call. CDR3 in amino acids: CASRLRPSGANVLTF. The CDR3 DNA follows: TGTGCCAGCAGACTACGTCCCTCTGGGGCCAACGTCCTGACTTTC.